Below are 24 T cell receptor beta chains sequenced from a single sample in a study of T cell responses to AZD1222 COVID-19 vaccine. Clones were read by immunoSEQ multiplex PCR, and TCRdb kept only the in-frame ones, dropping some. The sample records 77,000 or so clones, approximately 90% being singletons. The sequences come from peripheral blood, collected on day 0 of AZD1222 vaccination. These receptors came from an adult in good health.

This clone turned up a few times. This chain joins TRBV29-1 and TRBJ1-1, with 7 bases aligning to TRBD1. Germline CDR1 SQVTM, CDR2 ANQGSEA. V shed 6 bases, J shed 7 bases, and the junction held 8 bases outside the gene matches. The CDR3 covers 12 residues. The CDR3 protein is CSVTGTLGEAFF. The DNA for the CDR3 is TGCAGCGTGACAGGGACTTTGGGTGAAGCTTTCTTT.

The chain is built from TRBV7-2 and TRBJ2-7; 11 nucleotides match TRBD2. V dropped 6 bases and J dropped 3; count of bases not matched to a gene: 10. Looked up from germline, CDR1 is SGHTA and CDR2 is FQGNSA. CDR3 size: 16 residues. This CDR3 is CASRFAGTSGYYEQYF. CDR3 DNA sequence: TGTGCCAGCAGATTTGCAGGGACTAGCGGATACTACGAGCAGTACTTC.

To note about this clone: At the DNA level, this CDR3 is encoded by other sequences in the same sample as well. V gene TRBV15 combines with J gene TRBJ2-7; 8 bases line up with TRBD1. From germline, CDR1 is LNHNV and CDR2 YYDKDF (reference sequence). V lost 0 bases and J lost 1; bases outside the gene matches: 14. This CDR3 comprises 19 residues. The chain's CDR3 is CATSRDGGGRGPGSYEQYF. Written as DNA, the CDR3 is TGTGCCACCAGCAGAGATGGGGGTGGCAGGGGGCCGGGTTCCTACGAGCAGTACTTC.

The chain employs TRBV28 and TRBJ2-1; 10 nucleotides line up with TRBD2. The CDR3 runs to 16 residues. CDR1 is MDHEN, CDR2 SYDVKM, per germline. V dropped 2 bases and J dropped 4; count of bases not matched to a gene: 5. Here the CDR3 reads CASSLLGLAAYNEQFF. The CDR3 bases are TGTGCCAGCAGTTTACTCGGACTAGCGGCTTACAATGAGCAGTTCTTC.

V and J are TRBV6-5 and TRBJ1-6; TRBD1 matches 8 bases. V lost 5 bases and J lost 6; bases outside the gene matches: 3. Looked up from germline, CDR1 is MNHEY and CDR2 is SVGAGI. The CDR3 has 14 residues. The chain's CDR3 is CASSTGQGNSPLHF. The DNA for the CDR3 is TGTGCCAGCAGTACAGGACAGGGTAATTCACCCCTCCACTTT.

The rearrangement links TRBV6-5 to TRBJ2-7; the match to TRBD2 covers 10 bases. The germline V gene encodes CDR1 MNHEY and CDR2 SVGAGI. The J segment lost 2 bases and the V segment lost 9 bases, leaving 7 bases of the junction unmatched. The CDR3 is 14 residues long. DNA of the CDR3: TGTGCCAGGGATTCTAGCGGGAGACCCTACGAGCAGTACTTC. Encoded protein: CARDSSGRPYEQYF.

The CDR3 sequence is CASSLRGRAINEQFF. The CDR3 nucleotides are TGTGCCAGCAGCTTACGCGGGAGGGCCATAAATGAGCAGTTCTTC. The chain joins TRBV7-2 to TRBJ2-1; 9 nucleotides agree with TRBD2. Germline CDR1 is SGHTA and CDR2 is FQGNSA. The CDR3 totals 15 residues. Trimming cost V 2 bases and J 7 bases; bases outside gene matches: 6. Full variable domain (missing parts from reference TRBV7-2 and TRBJ2-1): GAGVSQSPSNKVTEKGKDVELRCDPISGHTALYWYRQSLGQGLEFLIYFQGNSAPDKSGLPSDRFSAERTGGSVSTLTIQRTQQEDSAVYLCASSLRGRAINEQFFGPGTRLTVL.

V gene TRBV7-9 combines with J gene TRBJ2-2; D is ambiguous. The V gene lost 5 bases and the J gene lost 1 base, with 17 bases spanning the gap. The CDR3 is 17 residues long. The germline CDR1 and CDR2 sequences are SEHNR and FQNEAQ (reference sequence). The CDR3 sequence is CASSGLWVDLNTGELFF. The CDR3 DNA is TGTGCCAGCAGCGGTCTCTGGGTGGATTTGAACACCGGGGAGCTGTTTTTT. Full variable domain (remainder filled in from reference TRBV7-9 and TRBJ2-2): DTGVSQNPRHKITKRGQNVTFRCDPISEHNRLYWYRQTLGQGPEFLTYFQNEAQLEKSRLLSDRFSAERPKGSFSTLEIQRTEQGDSAMYLCASSGLWVDLNTGELFFGEGSRLTVL.

The CDR3 reads CASSASPQETQYF. In nucleotides, the CDR3 is TGCGCCAGCAGCGCCTCCCCCCAAGAGACCCAGTACTTC. J is TRBJ2-5 and V is TRBV5-1; D uncertain. The CDR3 spans 13 residues. In germline, CDR1 is SGHRS, CDR2 YFSETQ. V lost 4 bases and J 1 base, leaving 8 bases between the germline ends.

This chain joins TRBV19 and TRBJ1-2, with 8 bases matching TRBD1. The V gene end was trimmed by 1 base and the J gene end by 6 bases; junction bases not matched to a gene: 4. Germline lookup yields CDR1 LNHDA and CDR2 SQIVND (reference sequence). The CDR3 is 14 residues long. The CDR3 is CASSIGQGAHGYTF. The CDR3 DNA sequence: TGTGCCAGTAGTATAGGGCAGGGGGCCCATGGCTACACCTTC.

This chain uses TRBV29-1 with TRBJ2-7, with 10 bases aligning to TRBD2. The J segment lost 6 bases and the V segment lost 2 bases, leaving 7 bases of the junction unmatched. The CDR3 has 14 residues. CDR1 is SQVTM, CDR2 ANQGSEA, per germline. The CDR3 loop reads CSVETASGRSEQYF. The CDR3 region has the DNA TGCAGCGTTGAAACGGCTAGCGGGAGAAGCGAGCAGTACTTC.

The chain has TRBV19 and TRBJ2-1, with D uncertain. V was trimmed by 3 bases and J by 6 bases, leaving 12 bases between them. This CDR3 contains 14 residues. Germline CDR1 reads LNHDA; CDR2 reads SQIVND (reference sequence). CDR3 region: CASSMLLVGNEQFF. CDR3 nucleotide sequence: TGTGCCAGTAGTATGTTGTTAGTAGGCAATGAGCAGTTCTTC.

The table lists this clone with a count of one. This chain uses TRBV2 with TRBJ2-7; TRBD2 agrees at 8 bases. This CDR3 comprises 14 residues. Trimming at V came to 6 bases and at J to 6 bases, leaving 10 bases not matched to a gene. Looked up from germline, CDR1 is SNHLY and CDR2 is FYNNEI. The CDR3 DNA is TGTGCCAGCAGCCCGAGCGGGAGAAGAAGCGAGCAGTACTTC. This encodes CASSPSGRRSEQYF.

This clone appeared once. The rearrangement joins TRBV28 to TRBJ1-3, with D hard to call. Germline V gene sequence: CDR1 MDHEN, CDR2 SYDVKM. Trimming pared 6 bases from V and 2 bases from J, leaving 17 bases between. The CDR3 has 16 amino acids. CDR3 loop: CASSRPPADAGNTIYF. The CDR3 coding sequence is TGTGCCAGCAGCCGCCCTCCGGCGGACGCTGGAAACACCATATATTTT.

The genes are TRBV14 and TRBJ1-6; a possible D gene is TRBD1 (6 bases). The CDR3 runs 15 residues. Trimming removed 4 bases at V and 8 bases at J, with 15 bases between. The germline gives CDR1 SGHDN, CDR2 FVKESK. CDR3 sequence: CASSRLQGAHSPLHF. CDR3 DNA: TGTGCCAGCAGCCGTCTACAGGGAGCGCATTCACCCCTCCACTTT.

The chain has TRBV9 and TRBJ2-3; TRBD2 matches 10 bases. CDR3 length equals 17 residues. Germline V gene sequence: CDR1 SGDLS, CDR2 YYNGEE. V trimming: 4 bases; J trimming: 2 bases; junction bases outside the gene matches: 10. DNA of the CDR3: TGTGCCAGCAGCCCGAGGGGAGCGGGGGGGAACACAGATACGCAGTATTTT. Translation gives CASSPRGAGGNTDTQYF.

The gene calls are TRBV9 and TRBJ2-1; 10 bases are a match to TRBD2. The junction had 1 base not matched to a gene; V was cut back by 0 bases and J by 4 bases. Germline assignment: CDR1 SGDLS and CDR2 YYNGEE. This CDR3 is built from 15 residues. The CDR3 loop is CASSVGTSGYNEQFF. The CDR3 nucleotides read TGTGCCAGCAGCGTAGGGACTAGCGGTTACAATGAGCAGTTCTTC.

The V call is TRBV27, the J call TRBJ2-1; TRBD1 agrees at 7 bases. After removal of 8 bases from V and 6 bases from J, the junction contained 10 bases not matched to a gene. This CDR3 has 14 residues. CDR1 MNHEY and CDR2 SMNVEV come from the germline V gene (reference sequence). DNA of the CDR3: TGTGCCAGCGGCATACCCCGGGACAGCAATGAGCAGTTCTTC. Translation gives CASGIPRDSNEQFF.

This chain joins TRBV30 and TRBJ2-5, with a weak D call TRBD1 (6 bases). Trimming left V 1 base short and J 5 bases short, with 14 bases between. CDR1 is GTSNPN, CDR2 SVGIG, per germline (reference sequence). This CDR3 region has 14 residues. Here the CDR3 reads CAWSAVGGAETQYF. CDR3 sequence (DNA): TGTGCCTGGAGTGCGGTTGGGGGCGCGGAGACCCAGTACTTC. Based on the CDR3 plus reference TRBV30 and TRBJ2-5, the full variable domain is SQTIHQWPATLVQPVGSPLSLECTVEGTSNPNLYWYRQAAGRGLQLLFYSVGIGQISSEVPQNLSASRPQDRQFILSSKKLLLSDSGFYLCAWSAVGGAETQYFGPGTRLLVL.

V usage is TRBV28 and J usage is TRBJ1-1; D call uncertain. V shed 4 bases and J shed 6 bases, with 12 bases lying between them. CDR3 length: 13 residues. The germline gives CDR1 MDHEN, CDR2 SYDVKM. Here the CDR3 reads CASSSPPGPEAFF. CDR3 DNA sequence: TGTGCCAGCAGTTCGCCCCCAGGTCCTGAAGCTTTCTTT.

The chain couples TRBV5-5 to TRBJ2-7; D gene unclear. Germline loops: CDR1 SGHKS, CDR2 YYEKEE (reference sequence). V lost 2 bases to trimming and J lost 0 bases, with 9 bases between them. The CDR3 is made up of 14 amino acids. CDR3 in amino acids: CASSLEDVSYEQYF. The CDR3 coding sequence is TGTGCCAGCAGCTTAGAGGATGTCTCCTACGAGCAGTACTTC.

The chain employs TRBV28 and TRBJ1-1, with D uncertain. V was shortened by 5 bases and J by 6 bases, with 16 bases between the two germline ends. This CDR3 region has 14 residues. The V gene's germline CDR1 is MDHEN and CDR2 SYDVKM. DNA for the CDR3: TGTGCCAGCAGTCCAAATCTCCCGCGGGCTGAAGCTTTCTTT. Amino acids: CASSPNLPRAEAFF.

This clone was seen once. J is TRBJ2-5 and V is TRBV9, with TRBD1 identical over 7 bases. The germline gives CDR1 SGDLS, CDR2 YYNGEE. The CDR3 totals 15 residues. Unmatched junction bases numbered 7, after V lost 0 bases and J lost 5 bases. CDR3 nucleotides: TGTGCCAGCAGCGTAGCAGACAGGGATGAGGAGACCCAGTACTTC. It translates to CASSVADRDEETQYF.

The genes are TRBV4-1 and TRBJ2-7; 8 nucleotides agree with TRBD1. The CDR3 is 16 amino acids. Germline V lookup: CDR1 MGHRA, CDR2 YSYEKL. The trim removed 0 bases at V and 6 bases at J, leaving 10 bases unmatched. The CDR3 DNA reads TGCGCCAGCAGCCAAGATCTAGGGACAGGTCGTGGCGAGCAGTACTTC. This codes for CASSQDLGTGRGEQYF.